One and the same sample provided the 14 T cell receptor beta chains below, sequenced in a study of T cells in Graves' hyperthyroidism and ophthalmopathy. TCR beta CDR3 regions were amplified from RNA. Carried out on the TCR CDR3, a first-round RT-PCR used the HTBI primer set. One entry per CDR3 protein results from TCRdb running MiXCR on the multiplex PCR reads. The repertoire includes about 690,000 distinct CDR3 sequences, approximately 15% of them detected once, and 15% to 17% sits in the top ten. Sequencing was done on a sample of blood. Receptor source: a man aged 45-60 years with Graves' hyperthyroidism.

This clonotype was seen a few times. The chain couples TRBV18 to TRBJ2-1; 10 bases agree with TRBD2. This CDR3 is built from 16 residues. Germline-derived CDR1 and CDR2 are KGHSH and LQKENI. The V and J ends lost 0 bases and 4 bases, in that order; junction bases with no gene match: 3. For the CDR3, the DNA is TGTGCCAGCTCACCACCCGAGCGGGAGGGGTACAATGAGCAGTTCTTC. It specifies CASSPPEREGYNEQFF.

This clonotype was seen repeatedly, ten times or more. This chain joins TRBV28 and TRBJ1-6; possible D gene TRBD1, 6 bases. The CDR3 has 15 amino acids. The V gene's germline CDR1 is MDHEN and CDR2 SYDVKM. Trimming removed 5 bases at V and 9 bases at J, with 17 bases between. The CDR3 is CASSLPGTRVSPLHF. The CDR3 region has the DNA TGTGCCAGCAGTCTCCCGGGGACACGTGTTTCACCCCTCCACTTT.

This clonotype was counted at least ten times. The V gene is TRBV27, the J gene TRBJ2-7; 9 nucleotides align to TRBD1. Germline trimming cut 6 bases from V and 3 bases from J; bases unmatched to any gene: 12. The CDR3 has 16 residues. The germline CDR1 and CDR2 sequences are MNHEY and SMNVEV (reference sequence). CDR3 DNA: TGTGCCAGCAGGGGACAGGGCCGTCACGATCTCTACGAGCAGTACTTC. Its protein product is CASRGQGRHDLYEQYF.

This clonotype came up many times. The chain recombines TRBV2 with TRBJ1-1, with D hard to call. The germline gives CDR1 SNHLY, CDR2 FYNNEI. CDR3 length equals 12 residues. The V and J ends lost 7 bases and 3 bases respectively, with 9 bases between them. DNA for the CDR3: TGTGCCAGCACCCGGACGGACACTGAAGCTTTCTTT. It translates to CASTRTDTEAFF.

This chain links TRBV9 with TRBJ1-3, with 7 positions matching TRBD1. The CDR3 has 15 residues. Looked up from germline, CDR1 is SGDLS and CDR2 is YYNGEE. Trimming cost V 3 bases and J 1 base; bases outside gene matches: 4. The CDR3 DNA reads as TGTGCCAGCAGCGGGGGGACAGTTTCTGGAAACACCATATATTTT. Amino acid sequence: CASSGGTVSGNTIYF.

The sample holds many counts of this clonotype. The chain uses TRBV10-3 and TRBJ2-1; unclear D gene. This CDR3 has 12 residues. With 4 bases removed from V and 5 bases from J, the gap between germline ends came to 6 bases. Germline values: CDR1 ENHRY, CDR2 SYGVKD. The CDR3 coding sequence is TGTGCCATCAGTGGACTTAACAATGAGCAGTTCTTC. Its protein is CAISGLNNEQFF.

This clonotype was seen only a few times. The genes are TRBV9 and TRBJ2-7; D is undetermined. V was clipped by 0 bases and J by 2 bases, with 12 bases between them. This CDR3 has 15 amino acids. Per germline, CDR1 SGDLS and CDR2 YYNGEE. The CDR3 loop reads CASSVEFGQPYEQYF. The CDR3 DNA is TGTGCCAGCAGCGTAGAGTTCGGCCAACCCTACGAGCAGTACTTC.

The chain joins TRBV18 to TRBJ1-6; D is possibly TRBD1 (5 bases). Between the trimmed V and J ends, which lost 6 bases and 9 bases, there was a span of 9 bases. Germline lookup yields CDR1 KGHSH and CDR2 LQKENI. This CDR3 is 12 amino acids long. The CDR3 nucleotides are TGTGCCAGCTCGGAGGGGAGTTCACCCCTCCACTTT. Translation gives CASSEGSSPLHF.

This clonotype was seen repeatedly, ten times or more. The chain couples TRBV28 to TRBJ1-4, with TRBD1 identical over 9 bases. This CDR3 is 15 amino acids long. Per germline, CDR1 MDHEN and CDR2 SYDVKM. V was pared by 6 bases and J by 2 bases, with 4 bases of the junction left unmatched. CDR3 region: CASREQGATNEKLFF. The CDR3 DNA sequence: TGTGCCAGCAGAGAACAGGGGGCGACTAATGAAAAACTGTTTTTT.

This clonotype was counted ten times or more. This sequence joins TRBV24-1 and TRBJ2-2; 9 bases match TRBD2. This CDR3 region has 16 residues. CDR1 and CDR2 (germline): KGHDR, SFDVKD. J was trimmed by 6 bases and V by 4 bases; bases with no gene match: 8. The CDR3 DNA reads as TGTGCCACCAGTGAACCGGGACTAGCCCCTCCCGGGGAGCTGTTTTTT. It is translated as CATSEPGLAPPGELFF.

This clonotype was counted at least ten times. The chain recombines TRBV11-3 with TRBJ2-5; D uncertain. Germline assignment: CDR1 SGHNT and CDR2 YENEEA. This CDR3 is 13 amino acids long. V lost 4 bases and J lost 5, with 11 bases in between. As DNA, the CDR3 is TGTGCCAGCAGCTCCAGGCTGGGGGAGACCCAGTACTTC. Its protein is CASSSRLGETQYF. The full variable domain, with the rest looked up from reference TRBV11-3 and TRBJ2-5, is EAGVVQSPRYKIIEKKQPVAFWCNPISGHNTLYWYLQNLGQGPELLIRYENEEAVDDSQLPKDRFSAERLKGVDSTLKIQPAELGDSAVYLCASSSRLGETQYFGPGTRLLVL.

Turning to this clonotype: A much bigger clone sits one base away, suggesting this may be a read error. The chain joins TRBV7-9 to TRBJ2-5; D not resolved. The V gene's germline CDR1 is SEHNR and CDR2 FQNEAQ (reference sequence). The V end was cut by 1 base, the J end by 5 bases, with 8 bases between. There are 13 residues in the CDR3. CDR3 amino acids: CASSLVLVETQYF. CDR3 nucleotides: TGTGCCAGCAGCTTAGTTCTAGTGGAGACCCAGTACTTC.

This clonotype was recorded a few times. CDR3 sequence: CSAKTPLVQRKETQYF. For the CDR3, the DNA is TGCAGTGCCAAGACCCCGCTGGTGCAGCGGAAAGAGACCCAGTACTTC. The V call is TRBV20-1, the J call TRBJ2-5, with D perhaps TRBD2 (5 bases). Deletions cut 6 bases from V and 3 bases from J, with 23 bases between. Germline values: CDR1 DFQATT, CDR2 SNEGSKA (reference sequence). The CDR3 contains 16 residues.

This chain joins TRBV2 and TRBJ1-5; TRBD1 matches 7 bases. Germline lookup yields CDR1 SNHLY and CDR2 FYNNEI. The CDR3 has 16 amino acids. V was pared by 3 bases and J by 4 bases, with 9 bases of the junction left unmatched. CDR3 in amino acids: CASSDVEGALNQPQHF. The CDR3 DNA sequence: TGTGCCAGCAGTGACGTCGAGGGGGCATTGAATCAGCCCCAGCATTTT.